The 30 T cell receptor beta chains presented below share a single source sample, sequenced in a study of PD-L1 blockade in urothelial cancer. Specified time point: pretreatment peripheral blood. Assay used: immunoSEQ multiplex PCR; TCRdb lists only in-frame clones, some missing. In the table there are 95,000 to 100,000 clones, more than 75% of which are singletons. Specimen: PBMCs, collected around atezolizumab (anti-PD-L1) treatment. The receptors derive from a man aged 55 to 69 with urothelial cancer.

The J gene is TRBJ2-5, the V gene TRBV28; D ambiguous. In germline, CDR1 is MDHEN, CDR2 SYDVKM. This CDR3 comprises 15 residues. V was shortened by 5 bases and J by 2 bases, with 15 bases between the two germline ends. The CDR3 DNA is TGTGCCAGCAGTCCTATGCGCGGTGCACAAGAGACCCAGTACTTC. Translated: CASSPMRGAQETQYF.

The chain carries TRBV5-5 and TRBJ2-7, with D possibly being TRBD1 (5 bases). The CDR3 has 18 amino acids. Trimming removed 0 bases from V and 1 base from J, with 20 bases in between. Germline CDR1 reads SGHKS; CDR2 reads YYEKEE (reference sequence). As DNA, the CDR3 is TGTGCCAGCAGCTTGGGTCTCGGCCAGGGATATTGGTCCTACGAGCAGTACTTC. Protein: CASSLGLGQGYWSYEQYF.

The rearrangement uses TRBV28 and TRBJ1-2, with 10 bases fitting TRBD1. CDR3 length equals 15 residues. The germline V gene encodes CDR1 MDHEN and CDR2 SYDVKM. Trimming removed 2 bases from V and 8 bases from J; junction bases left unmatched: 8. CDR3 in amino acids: CASSLGGQGIGGYTF. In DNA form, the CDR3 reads TGTGCCAGCAGTTTAGGGGGACAGGGGATTGGAGGCTACACCTTC.

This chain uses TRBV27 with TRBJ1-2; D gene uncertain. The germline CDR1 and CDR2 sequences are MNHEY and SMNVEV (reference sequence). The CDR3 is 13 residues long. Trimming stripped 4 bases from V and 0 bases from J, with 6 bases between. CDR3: CASSSTSNYGYTF. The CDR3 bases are TGTGCCAGCAGTTCAACTTCTAACTATGGCTACACCTTC.

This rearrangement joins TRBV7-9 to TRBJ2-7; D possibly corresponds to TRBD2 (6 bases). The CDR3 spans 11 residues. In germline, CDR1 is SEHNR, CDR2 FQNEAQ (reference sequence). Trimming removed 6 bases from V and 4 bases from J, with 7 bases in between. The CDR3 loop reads CASREGYEQYF. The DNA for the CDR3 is TGTGCCAGCAGGGAGGGATACGAGCAGTACTTC.

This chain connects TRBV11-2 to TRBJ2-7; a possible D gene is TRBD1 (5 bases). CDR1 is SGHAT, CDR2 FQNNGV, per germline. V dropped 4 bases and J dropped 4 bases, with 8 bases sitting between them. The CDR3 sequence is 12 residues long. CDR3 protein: CASSSDTYEQYF. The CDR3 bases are TGTGCCAGCAGCTCGGACACGTACGAGCAGTACTTC.

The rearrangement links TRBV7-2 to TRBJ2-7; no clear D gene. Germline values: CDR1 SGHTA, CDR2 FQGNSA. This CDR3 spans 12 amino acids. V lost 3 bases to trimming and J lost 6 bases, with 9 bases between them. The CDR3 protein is CASSFTTGEQYF. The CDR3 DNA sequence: TGTGCCAGCAGCTTCACGACGGGCGAGCAGTACTTC. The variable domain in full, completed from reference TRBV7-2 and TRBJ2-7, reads GAGVSQSPSNKVTEKGKDVELRCDPISGHTALYWYRQSLGQGLEFLIYFQGNSAPDKSGLPSDRFSAERTGGSVSTLTIQRTQQEDSAVYLCASSFTTGEQYFGPGTRLTVT.

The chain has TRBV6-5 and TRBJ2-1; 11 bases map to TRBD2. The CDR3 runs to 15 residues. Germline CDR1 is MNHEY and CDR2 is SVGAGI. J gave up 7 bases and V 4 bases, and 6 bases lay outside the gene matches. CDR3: CASSFSGGAWNEQFF. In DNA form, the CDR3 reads TGTGCCAGCAGTTTTAGCGGGGGGGCTTGGAATGAGCAGTTCTTC.

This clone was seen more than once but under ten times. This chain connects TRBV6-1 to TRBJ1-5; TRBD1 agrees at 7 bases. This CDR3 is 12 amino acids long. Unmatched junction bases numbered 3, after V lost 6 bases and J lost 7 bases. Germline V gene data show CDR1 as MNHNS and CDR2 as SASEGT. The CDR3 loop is CASRTGYQPQHF. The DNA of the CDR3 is TGTGCCAGCAGGACAGGGTACCAGCCCCAGCATTTT.

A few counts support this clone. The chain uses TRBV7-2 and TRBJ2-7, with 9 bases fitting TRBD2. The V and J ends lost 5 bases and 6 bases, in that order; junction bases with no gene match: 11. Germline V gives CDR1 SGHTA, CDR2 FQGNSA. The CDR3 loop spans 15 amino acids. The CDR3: CASSDGLARSSEQYF. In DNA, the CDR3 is TGTGCCAGCAGCGATGGACTAGCGCGTTCTTCCGAGCAGTACTTC.

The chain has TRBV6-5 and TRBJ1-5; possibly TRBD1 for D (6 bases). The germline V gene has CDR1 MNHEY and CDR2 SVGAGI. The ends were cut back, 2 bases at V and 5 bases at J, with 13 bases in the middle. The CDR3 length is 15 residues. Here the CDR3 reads CASSYTGTIDQPQHF. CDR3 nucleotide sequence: TGTGCCAGCAGTTACACCGGGACAATAGATCAGCCCCAGCATTTT.

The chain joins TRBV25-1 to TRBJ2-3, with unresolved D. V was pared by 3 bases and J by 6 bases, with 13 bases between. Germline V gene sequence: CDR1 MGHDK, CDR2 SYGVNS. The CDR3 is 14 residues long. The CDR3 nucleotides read TGTGCCAGCAGTGATTCCCTGGTTCAGGATACGCAGTATTTT. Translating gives CASSDSLVQDTQYF.

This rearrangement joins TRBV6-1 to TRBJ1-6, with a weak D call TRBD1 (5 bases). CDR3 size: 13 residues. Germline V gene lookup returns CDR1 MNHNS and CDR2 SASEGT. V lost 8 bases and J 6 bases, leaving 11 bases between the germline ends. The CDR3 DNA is TGTGCCAGCTACGGGGGGGGTAATTCACCCCTCCACTTT. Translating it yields CASYGGGNSPLHF.

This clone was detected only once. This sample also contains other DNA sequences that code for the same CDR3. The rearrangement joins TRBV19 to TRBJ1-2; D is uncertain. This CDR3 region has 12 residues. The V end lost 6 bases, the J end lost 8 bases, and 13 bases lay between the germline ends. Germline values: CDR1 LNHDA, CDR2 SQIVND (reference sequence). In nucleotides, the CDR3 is TGTGCCAGTAGCCCTCGTGGTGGCGGCTACACCTTC. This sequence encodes CASSPRGGGYTF.

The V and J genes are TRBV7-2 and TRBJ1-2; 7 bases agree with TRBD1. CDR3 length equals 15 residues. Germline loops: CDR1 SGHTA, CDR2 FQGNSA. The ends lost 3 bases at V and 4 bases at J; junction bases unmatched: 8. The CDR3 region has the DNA TGTGCCAGCAGCTTCCGACAGGGAAGGACCTATGGCTACACCTTC. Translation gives CASSFRQGRTYGYTF.

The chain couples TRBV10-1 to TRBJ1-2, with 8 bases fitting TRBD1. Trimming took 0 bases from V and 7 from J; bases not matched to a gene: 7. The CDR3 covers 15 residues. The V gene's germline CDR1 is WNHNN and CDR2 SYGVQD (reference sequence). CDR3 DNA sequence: TGCGCCAGCAGTGAGTCCATGACAGGGGTACCTGGCTACACCTTC. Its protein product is CASSESMTGVPGYTF.

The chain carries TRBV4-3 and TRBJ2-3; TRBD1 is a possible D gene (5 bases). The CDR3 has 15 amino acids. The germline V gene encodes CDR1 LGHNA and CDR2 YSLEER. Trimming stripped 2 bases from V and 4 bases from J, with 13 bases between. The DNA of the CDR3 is TGCGCCAGCAGCCAATCGGCGCTAGGGGCAGATACGCAGTATTTT. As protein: CASSQSALGADTQYF.

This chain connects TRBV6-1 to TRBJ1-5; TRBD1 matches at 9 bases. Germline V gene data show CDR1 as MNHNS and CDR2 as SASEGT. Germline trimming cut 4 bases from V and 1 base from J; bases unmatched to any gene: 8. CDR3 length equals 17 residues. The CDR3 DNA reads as TGTGCCAGCAGTGGAGACCGGGACAGGGTGAGCAATCAGCCCCAGCATTTT. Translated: CASSGDRDRVSNQPQHF.

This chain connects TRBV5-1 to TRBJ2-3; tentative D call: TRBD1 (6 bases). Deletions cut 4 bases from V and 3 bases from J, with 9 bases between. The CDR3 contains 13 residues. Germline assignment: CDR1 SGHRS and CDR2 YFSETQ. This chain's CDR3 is CASSDRLTDTQYF. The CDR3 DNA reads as TGCGCCAGCAGCGACAGGTTAACAGATACGCAGTATTTT.

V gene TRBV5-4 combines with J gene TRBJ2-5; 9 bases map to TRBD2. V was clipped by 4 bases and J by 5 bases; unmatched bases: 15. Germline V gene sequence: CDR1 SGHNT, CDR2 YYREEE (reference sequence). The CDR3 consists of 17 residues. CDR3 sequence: CASSTKATAGGLETQYF. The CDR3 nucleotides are TGTGCCAGCAGCACCAAAGCTACGGCGGGGGGGTTGGAGACCCAGTACTTC.

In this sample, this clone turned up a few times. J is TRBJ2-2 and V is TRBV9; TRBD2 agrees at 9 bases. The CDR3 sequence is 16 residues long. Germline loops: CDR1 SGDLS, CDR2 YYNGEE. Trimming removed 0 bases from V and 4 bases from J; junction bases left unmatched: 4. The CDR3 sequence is CASSVGVRGGTGELFF. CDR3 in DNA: TGTGCCAGCAGCGTAGGGGTGCGGGGGGGCACCGGGGAGCTGTTTTTT.

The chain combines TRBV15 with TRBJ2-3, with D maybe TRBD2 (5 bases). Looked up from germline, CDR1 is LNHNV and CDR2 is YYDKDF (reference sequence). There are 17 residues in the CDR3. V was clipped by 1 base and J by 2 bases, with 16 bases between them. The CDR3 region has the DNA TGTGCCACCAGCAGAGGCCCAGCGGAGTCACCCACAGATACGCAGTATTTT. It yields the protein CATSRGPAESPTDTQYF.

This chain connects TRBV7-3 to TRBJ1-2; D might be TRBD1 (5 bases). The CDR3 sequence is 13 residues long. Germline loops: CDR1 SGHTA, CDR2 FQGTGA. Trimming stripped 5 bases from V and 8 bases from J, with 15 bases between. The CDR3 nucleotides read TGTGCCAGCAGCCCGACGGGGGGGTTGGGCTACACCTTC. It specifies CASSPTGGLGYTF.

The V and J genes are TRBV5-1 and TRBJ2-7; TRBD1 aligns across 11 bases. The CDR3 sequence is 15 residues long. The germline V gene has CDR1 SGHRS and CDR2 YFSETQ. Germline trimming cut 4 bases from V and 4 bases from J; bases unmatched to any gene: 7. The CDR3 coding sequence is TGCGCCAGCAGCGATGGACAGGGGGCGAGGTACGAGCAGTACTTC. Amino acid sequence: CASSDGQGARYEQYF.

CDR3 sequence (DNA): TGTGCCAGCAGCTCGGGGGGGGGAACCAAAAACATTCAGTACTTC. This codes for CASSSGGGTKNIQYF. The chain combines TRBV11-2 with TRBJ2-4; 8 nucleotides agree with TRBD2. J was trimmed by 2 bases and V by 4 bases; bases with no gene match: 4. The CDR3 consists of 15 residues. Germline V gives CDR1 SGHAT, CDR2 FQNNGV.

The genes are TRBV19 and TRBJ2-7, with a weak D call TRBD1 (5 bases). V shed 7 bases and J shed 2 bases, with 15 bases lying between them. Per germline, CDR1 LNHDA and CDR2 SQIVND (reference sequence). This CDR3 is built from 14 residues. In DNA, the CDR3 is TGTGCCAGTAACCGGGCCCAGGGCCCCTACGAGCAGTACTTC. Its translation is CASNRAQGPYEQYF.

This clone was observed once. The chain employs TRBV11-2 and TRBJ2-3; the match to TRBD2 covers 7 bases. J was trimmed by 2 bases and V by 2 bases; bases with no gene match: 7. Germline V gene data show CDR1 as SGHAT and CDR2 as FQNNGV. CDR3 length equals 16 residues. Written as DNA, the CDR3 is TGTGCCAGCAGCTTATCAGTGGGAGGGTCCACAGATACGCAGTATTTT. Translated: CASSLSVGGSTDTQYF.

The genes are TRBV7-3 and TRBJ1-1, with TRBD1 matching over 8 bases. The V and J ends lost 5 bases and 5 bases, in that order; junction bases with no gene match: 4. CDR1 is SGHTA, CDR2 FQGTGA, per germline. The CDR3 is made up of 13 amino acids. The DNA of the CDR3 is TGTGCCAGCAGCCCCACAGGGGGTACTGAAGCTTTCTTT. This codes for CASSPTGGTEAFF.

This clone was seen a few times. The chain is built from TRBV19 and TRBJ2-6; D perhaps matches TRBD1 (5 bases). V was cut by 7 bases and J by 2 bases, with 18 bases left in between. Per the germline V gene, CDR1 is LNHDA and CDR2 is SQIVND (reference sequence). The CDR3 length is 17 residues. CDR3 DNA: TGTGCCAGTACCAATAGTAGGGGTCGGCCTGGGGCCAACGTCCTGACTTTC. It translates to CASTNSRGRPGANVLTF.

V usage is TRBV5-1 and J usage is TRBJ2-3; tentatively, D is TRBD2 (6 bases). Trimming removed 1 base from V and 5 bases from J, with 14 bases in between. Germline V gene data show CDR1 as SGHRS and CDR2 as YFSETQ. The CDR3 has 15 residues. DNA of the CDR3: TGCGCCAGCAGCTTGTTAGAGTTGGGGGGAGATACGCAGTATTTT. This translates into CASSLLELGGDTQYF.